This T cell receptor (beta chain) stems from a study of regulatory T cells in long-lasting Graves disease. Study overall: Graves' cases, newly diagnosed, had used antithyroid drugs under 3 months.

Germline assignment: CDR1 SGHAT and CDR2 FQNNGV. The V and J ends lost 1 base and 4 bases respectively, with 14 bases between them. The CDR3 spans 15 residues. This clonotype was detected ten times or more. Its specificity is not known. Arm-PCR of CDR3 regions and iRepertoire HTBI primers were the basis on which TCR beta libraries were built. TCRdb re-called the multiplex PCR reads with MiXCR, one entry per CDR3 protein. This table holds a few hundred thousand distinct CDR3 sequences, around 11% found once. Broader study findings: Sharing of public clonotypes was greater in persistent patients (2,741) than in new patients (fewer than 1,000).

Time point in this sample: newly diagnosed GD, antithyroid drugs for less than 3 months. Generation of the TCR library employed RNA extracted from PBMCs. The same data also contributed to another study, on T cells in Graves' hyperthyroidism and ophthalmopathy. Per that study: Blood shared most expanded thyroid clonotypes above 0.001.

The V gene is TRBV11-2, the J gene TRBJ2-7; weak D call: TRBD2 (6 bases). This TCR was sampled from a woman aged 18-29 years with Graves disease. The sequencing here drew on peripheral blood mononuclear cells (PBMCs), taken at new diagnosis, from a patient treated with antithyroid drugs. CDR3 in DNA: TGTGCCAGCAGCTTAGGGCAGGGAGGCTTATACGAGCAGTACTTC. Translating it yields CASSLGQGGLYEQYF.